This T cell receptor (beta chain) was identified in a study of response to subunit inactivated influenza vaccine (dated by TCRdb to the late 2010s). The study in broad terms: To follow how T cells responded to a trivalent subunit inactivated influenza vaccine, the researchers relied on deep quantitative profiling of the T cell receptor repertoire.

For CDR1 and CDR2, the germline V gene lists MNHNS and SASEGT. The CDR3, cysteine through phenylalanine, is 14 amino acids long. CDR3 DNA only is kept here, 42 bases in frame from base 1. Trimming costs V 6 bases and J 0 bases, and their ends lie 9 bases apart. Comment on this clonotype: What this receptor recognizes is not known. The input lacks base qualities; no much larger clone sits a single base away.

Findings and caveats that apply to the study as a whole: It was suggested by the authors that each seasonal influenza vaccination may recruit only a limited number of new T cells.

The library was built by means of RT-PCR. Sequenced using an Illumina HiSeq 2500. In TCRdb, the public reads were trimmed at Q25 with fastp and aligned with MiXCR, with productive beta chains retained. Rows with one shared CDR3 protein collapse into an entry with the most common genes and DNA. Recorded for this sample are 530,000 or so distinct CDR3 sequences; roughly 27% of them occurred a single time. 1.5% to 2% of the sample is taken by the ten largest. Sequenced here: CD4+ T cells sorted from PBMCs, sampled 5 days after vaccination. This sequence uses TRBV6-1 and TRBJ2-1; the D gene cannot be resolved reliably. The TCR sequence derives from a man over 45 who received an inactivated influenza vaccine. Donor details come from another sample of the same person, matched by shared clones. The CDR3 reads as follows: CASREPSSYNEQFF. The nucleotide sequence reads TGTGCCAGCAGAGAGCCGAGCTCCTACAATGAGCAGTTCTTC.